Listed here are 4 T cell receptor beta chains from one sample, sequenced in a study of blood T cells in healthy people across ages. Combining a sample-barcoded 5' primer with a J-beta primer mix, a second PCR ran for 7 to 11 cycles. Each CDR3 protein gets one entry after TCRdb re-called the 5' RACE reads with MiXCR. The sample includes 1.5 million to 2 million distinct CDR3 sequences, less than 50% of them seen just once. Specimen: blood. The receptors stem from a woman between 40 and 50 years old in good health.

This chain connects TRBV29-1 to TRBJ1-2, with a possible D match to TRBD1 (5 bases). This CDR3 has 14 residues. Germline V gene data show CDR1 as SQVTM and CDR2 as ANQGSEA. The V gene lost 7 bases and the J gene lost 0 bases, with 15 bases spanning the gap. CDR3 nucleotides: TGCAGCGCTGACGTGACAGACTCTAACTATGGCTACACCTTC. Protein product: CSADVTDSNYGYTF.

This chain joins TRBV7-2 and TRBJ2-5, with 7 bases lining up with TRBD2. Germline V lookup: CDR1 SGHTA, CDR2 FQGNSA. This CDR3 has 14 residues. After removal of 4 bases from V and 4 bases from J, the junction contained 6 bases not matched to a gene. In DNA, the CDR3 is TGTGCCAGCAGCTCTACCCAGCGGGGAGAGACCCAGTACTTC. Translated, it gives CASSSTQRGETQYF.

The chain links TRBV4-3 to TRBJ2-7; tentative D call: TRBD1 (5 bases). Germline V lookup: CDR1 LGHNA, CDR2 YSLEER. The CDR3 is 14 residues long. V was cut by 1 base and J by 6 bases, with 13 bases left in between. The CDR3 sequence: CASSQVGVESEQYF. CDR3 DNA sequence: TGCGCCAGCAGCCAAGTAGGGGTGGAGAGCGAGCAGTACTTC.

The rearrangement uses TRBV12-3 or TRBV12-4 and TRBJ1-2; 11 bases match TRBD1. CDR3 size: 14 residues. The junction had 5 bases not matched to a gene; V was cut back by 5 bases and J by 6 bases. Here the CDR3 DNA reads TGTGCCAGCAGTCGGGACAGGGGGATTAATGGCTACACCTTC. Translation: CASSRDRGINGYTF.